This paragraph reports one T cell receptor (beta chain). The antigen is unknown. Deletions cut 5 bases from V and 8 bases from J, with 24 bases between. The germline V gene encodes CDR1 SEHNR and CDR2 FQNEAQ (reference sequence). The CDR3 has 16 residues. Regarding time point: patch test 2, 6 weeks after DPC sensitization. Described treatment: therapeutic diphenylcyclopropenone sensitization with weekly scalp DPC. Unseparated into fractions, whole blood served as the source from which total RNA was extracted. The library labeled individual cDNA molecules by adding unique molecular identifiers to them. TCRdb reanalysed the RACE reads using MiXCR and keeps one entry per CDR3 protein. There are approximately 84,000 distinct CDR3 sequences in the sample; 10% to 13% occur only once, and 2.5% lies in the top ten. This sample is drawn from a study of human T cells and chemical hapten exposure. Overall study context: Recorded diagnoses among the mostly female patients were alopecia areata, totalis or universalis. General study findings and limits: All donors were alopecia patients, so their immunity may differ from that of healthy people.

The sequence was obtained from a woman between 25 and 40 years old with alopecia areata. Some clones in this sample may be carry-over from other donors' samples. The genes are TRBV7-9 and TRBJ1-1, with TRBD1 as a possible D gene (6 bases). This material consisted of whole blood, taken in connection with sensitization to the hapten diphenylcyclopropenone (DPC). The CDR3: CASSRTGLVPDSEAFF. CDR3 sequence (DNA): TGTGCCAGCAGCAGAACAGGGTTAGTGCCCGACTCAGAAGCTTTCTTT. Based on the CDR3 plus reference TRBV7-9 and TRBJ1-1, the full variable domain is DTGVSQNPRHKITKRGQNVTFRCDPISEHNRLYWYRQTLGQGPEFLTYFQNEAQLEKSRLLSDRFSAERPKGSFSTLEIQRTEQGDSAMYLCASSRTGLVPDSEAFFGQGTRLTVV.